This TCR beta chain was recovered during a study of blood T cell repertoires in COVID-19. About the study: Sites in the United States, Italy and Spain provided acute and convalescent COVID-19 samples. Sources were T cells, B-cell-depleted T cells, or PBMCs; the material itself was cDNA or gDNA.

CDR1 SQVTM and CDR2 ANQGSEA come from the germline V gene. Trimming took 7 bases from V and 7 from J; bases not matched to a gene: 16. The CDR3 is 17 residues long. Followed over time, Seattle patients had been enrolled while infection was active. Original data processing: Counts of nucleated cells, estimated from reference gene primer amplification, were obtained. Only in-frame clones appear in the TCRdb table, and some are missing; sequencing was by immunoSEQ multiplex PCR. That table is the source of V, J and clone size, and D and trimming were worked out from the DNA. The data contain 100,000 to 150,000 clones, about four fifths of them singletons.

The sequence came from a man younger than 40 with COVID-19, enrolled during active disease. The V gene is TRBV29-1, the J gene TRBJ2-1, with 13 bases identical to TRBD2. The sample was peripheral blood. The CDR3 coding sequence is TGCAGCGCTTCAAGACTAGCGGGAGGCCCGACGGAGAATGAGCAGTTCTTC. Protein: CSASRLAGGPTENEQFF.